The 17 T cell receptor beta chains given below trace back to one sample, sequenced in a study of cytotoxic CD8 clonotypes in ibrutinib-treated CLL. The method was immunoSEQ multiplex PCR; TCRdb's version includes in-frame clones alone and lacks a portion of them. The top ten hold about 5.7% of the sample, which has about 300,000 clones, 65% to 85% seen once. The sequencing here drew on PBMCs, taken at disease progression, from a patient treated with ibrutinib. The receptor source for this set is a human donor with chronic lymphocytic leukemia.

This clone turned up a few times. The chain employs TRBV7-9 and TRBJ2-5; unclear D gene. V gave up 0 bases and J gave up 5 bases, with 7 bases separating them. Germline lookup yields CDR1 SEHNR and CDR2 FQNEAQ (reference sequence). The CDR3 has 13 amino acids. DNA for the CDR3: TGTGCCAGCAGCTTAGCGAGTTGGGAGACCCAGTACTTC. This translates into CASSLASWETQYF.

The genes are TRBV6-4 and TRBJ1-4, with unresolved D. Germline V CDR1 and CDR2: MRHNA, SNTAGT. Between the trimmed V and J ends, which lost 0 bases and 8 bases, there was a span of 10 bases. There are 14 residues in the CDR3. CDR3 region: CASSDSWLGEKLFF. The CDR3 nucleotides read TGTGCCAGCAGTGACTCCTGGTTAGGGGAAAAACTGTTTTTT.

The rearrangement uses TRBV2 and TRBJ2-3; 14 bases match TRBD2. CDR3 length: 15 residues. Germline CDR1 is SNHLY and CDR2 is FYNNEI. V lost 6 bases and J lost 7; bases outside the gene matches: 6. The CDR3 sequence is CASRTGTSGSYTQYF. CDR3 sequence (DNA): TGTGCCAGCAGAACCGGGACTAGCGGGAGTTATACGCAGTATTTT.

The CDR3 loop is CASTEGGEQYF. CDR3 sequence (DNA): TGTGCCAGCACCGAAGGGGGCGAGCAGTACTTC. V and J are TRBV6-6 and TRBJ2-7; D perhaps matches TRBD1 (6 bases). Between the trimmed V and J ends, which lost 7 bases and 6 bases, there was a span of 10 bases. Germline assignment: CDR1 MNHNY and CDR2 SVGAGI (reference sequence). The CDR3 runs to 11 residues.

The chain employs TRBV28 and TRBJ2-5, with 7 bases lining up with TRBD2. CDR3 length: 16 residues. Germline V gene sequence: CDR1 MDHEN, CDR2 SYDVKM. V was clipped by 5 bases and J by 4 bases; unmatched bases: 13. The CDR3 region has the DNA TGTGCCAGCAGTCGAGCGGGGATACTAACCCCAGAGACCCAGTACTTC. This sequence encodes CASSRAGILTPETQYF. The full variable domain, with the rest looked up from reference TRBV28 and TRBJ2-5, is DVKVTQSSRYLVKRTGEKVFLECVQDMDHENMFWYRQDPGLGLRLIYFSYDVKMKEKGDIPEGYSVSREKKERFSLILESASTNQTSMYLCASSRAGILTPETQYFGPGTRLLVL.

CDR3 sequence reads: CASSSTRSGLIQYF. The CDR3 DNA reads TGTGCCAGCAGCTCGACAAGGAGCGGGCTCATTCAGTACTTC. The chain carries TRBV7-9 and TRBJ2-4; D may be TRBD2 (6 bases). Germline V lookup: CDR1 SEHNR, CDR2 FQNEAQ (reference sequence). V was pared by 4 bases and J by 9 bases, with 16 bases between. There are 14 residues in the CDR3.

The chain uses TRBV9 and TRBJ2-6; no reliable D call. The CDR3 covers 16 residues. The ends were cut back, 0 bases at V and 0 bases at J, with 7 bases in the middle. CDR1 and CDR2 (germline): SGDLS, YYNGEE. CDR3 nucleotide sequence: TGTGCCAGCAGCGTAGGTTCTATCTCTGGGGCCAACGTCCTGACTTTC. It encodes CASSVGSISGANVLTF.

The chain carries TRBV10-3 and TRBJ1-6, with D unresolved. Trimming cost V 2 bases and J 7 bases, with 6 bases left between them. Germline V gene lookup returns CDR1 ENHRY and CDR2 SYGVKD. The CDR3 extends over 13 amino acids. The CDR3: CAISEPRNSPLHF. CDR3 bases: TGTGCCATCAGTGAGCCCCGAAATTCACCCCTCCACTTT.

The genes are TRBV28 and TRBJ1-5; weak D call: TRBD1 (6 bases). The CDR3 is 14 residues long. Trimming took 6 bases from V and 8 from J, leaving 17 bases between them. Germline V CDR1 and CDR2: MDHEN, SYDVKM. The CDR3 DNA reads as TGTGCCAGCAGCCGGGGGGCGGGGTTGAAGCCCCAGCATTTT. Its translation is CASSRGAGLKPQHF. Full variable domain (remainder filled in from reference TRBV28 and TRBJ1-5): DVKVTQSSRYLVKRTGEKVFLECVQDMDHENMFWYRQDPGLGLRLIYFSYDVKMKEKGDIPEGYSVSREKKERFSLILESASTNQTSMYLCASSRGAGLKPQHFGDGTRLSIL.

In DNA form, the CDR3 reads TGTGCCAGCAGTTTGACAGAGGACACTGAAGCTTTCTTT. Translation: CASSLTEDTEAFF. The chain employs TRBV2 and TRBJ1-1; weak D call: TRBD1 (5 bases). This CDR3 comprises 13 residues. Germline CDR1 reads SNHLY; CDR2 reads FYNNEI. V lost 5 bases to trimming and J lost 3 bases, with 10 bases between them.

J is TRBJ1-2 and V is TRBV10-3; 7 nucleotides match TRBD1. Germline V gives CDR1 ENHRY, CDR2 SYGVKD. CDR3 length equals 15 residues. Losses at the gene ends were 0 bases for V and 3 bases for J; bases not matched to a gene: 4. CDR3: CAISESTGQDYGYTF. CDR3 sequence (DNA): TGTGCCATCAGTGAGTCGACCGGACAGGACTATGGCTACACCTTC.

The J gene is TRBJ2-1, the V gene TRBV7-3; 12 positions match TRBD2. Germline CDR1 SGHTA, CDR2 FQGTGA. The CDR3 has 15 amino acids. Losses at the gene ends were 5 bases for V and 8 bases for J; bases not matched to a gene: 7. In nucleotides, the CDR3 is TGTGCCAGCAGCCTGACTAGCGGGAGTAGTTATGAGCAGTTCTTC. Translation: CASSLTSGSSYEQFF. The full variable domain, rest sourced from reference TRBV7-3 and TRBJ2-1, is GAGVSQTPSNKVTEKGKYVELRCDPISGHTALYWYRQSLGQGPEFLIYFQGTGAADDSGLPNDRFFAVRPEGSVSTLKIQRTERGDSAVYLCASSLTSGSSYEQFFGPGTRLTVL.

V gene TRBV6-5 combines with J gene TRBJ2-7; D is perhaps TRBD1 (6 bases). Trimming took 2 bases from V and 6 from J, leaving 20 bases between them. Germline CDR1 and CDR2: MNHEY and SVGAGI. The CDR3 contains 16 residues. Written as DNA, the CDR3 is TGTGCCAGCAGTTACCTCCAGACAGGTCATGCCCTCGAGCAGTACTTC. Its translation: CASSYLQTGHALEQYF.

The chain couples TRBV28 to TRBJ1-2; D is uncertain. CDR1 is MDHEN and CDR2 is SYDVKM in the germline V gene. V lost 4 bases and J 5 bases, leaving 11 bases between the germline ends. There are 13 residues in the CDR3. The CDR3 region is CASSSTINYGYTF. CDR3 DNA: TGTGCCAGCAGTTCTACAATAAATTATGGCTACACCTTC.

The J gene is TRBJ2-4, the V gene TRBV6-1, with D hard to call. Germline CDR1 MNHNS, CDR2 SASEGT. This CDR3 contains 14 residues. V lost 4 bases and J lost 0, with 7 bases in between. Written as DNA, the CDR3 is TGTGCCAGCAGTGCCTCAATAGCCAAAAACATTCAGTACTTC. Protein product: CASSASIAKNIQYF.

V is TRBV5-4 and J is TRBJ2-1; 7 bases map to TRBD1. V lost 4 bases to trimming and J lost 8 bases; unmatched junction nucleotides: 18. Germline lookup yields CDR1 SGHNT and CDR2 YYREEE (reference sequence). This CDR3 spans 17 amino acids. CDR3 region: CASSGGEGAALRDEQFF. The DNA for the CDR3 is TGTGCCAGCAGCGGCGGTGAGGGGGCAGCCCTTAGGGATGAGCAGTTCTTC. Looking up the rest from reference TRBV5-4 and TRBJ2-1 gives the full variable domain: ETGVTQSPTHLIKTRGQQVTLRCSSQSGHNTVSWYQQALGQGPQFIFQYYREEENGRGNFPPRFSGLQFPNYSSELNVNALELDDSALYLCASSGGEGAALRDEQFFGPGTRLTVL.

CDR3 DNA: TGCGCCAGCAGCCTGACCCCCACCTACCAAGAGACCCAGTACTTC. Translated: CASSLTPTYQETQYF. V usage is TRBV4-1 and J usage is TRBJ2-5; D ambiguous. V was cut by 4 bases and J by 0 bases, with 12 bases left in between. Per germline, CDR1 MGHRA and CDR2 YSYEKL. The CDR3 contains 15 residues.